These 5 T cell receptor beta chains came from one sample sequenced in a study of T cells after yellow fever vaccination. TCRdb reprocessed the 5' RACE reads via MiXCR and lists one record per CDR3 protein. The repertoire holds about 31,000 distinct CDR3 sequences, with 10% as singletons. The specimen was PBMCs, either bulk or a sorted T-cell subset (CD4+, CD8+, memory, or dextramer-sorted; not recorded which), collected approximately 15 days after the first yellow fever vaccination. The source is a man aged 18 to 30 who received the YFV17D yellow fever vaccine.

This clonotype was observed at least ten times. The genes are TRBV5-1 and TRBJ1-6; no reliable D call. Germline V gene data show CDR1 as SGHRS and CDR2 as YFSETQ. Trimming stripped 0 bases from V and 10 bases from J, with 14 bases between. There are 15 residues in the CDR3. The CDR3 region is CASSLDSVLGSPLHF. In DNA, the CDR3 is TGCGCCAGCAGCTTGGATTCGGTCTTGGGGTCACCCCTCCACTTT.

A word on this clonotype: With a much larger clone just one base away, this may be a read error. The genes are TRBV18 and TRBJ2-7; D uncertain. V was pared by 6 bases and J by 2 bases, with 11 bases between. CDR1 and CDR2 from the germline V gene are KGHSH and LQKENI. The CDR3 has 13 residues. The CDR3 region has the DNA TGTGCCAGCTCTCCTGCCGTGGCCTACGAGCAGTACTTC. It translates to CASSPAVAYEQYF. Complete variable domain (other parts from reference TRBV18 and TRBJ2-7): NAGVMQNPRHLVRRRGQEARLRCSPMKGHSHVYWYRQLPEEGLKFMVYLQKENIIDESGMPKERFSAEFPKEGPSILRIQQVVRGDSAAYFCASSPAVAYEQYFGPGTRLTVT.

By share of the sample, this clonotype is medium-sized. The V and J genes are TRBV5-5 and TRBJ1-2, with TRBD1 matching 10 bases. V lost 4 bases, J lost 8 bases, and 5 bases stayed unmatched. Looked up from germline, CDR1 is SGHKS and CDR2 is YYEKEE (reference sequence). The CDR3 spans 13 residues. CDR3 sequence reads: CASSLGTGEGYTF. The DNA of the CDR3 is TGTGCCAGCAGCCTAGGGACAGGGGAAGGCTACACCTTC. The full variable domain, in which reference TRBV5-5 and TRBJ1-2 provide the parts outside the CDR3, is DAGVTQSPTHLIKTRGQQVTLRCSPISGHKSVSWYQQVLGQGPQFIFQYYEKEERGRGNFPDRFSARQFPNYSSELNVNALLLGDSALYLCASSLGTGEGYTFGSGTRLTVV.

This clonotype was detected many times. The chain joins TRBV10-3 to TRBJ1-3, with D perhaps matching TRBD1 (6 bases). The CDR3 runs 15 residues. The V gene lost 6 bases and the J gene lost 1 base, with 13 bases spanning the gap. Germline V gene sequence: CDR1 ENHRY, CDR2 SYGVKD. For the CDR3, the DNA is TGTGCCATCAGACTCGGGGGGCGGTCTGGAAACACCATATATTTT. Translated, it gives CAIRLGGRSGNTIYF.

This clonotype was observed many times. The rearrangement links TRBV5-4 to TRBJ1-6, with D possibly being TRBD1 (5 bases). The V end lost 3 bases, the J end lost 11 bases, and 15 bases lay between the germline ends. Germline values: CDR1 SGHNT, CDR2 YYREEE (reference sequence). This CDR3 comprises 14 residues. CDR3 residues: CASSSQGMRTPLHF. In nucleotides, the CDR3 is TGTGCCAGCAGCTCCCAGGGAATGAGGACACCCCTCCACTTT. Supplemented by reference TRBV5-4 and TRBJ1-6, the full variable domain reads ETGVTQSPTHLIKTRGQQVTLRCSSQSGHNTVSWYQQALGQGPQFIFQYYREEENGRGNFPPRFSGLQFPNYSSELNVNALELDDSALYLCASSSQGMRTPLHFGNGTRLTVT.